Listed below are T cell receptor beta chains from one sample, sequenced in a study of blood T cells in healthy people across ages. One entry per CDR3 protein results from TCRdb running MiXCR on the 5' RACE reads. The sample contains approximately 2,000,000 distinct CDR3 sequences, about two fifths of which appear only once. Sequencing was performed on blood. These receptors were obtained from a human donor in good health. Both conserved end residues are part of each CDR3. D genes are given only for firm matches. Some rows have no size entry. The others give once, few or many, or a class for an expanded clone.

J gene	V gene	clone size	D gene	CDR3 DNA	CDR3 protein
TRBJ2-7	TRBV28	.	.	TGTGCCACCTGGACAGAACCCTACGAGCAGTACTTC	CATWTEPYEQYF
TRBJ1-2	TRBV20-1	.	TRBD1	TGCAGTGCTGTCCAAGGGGACAGGGGGGGTTTTTTTGGCTACACCTTC	CSAVQGDRGGFFGYTF
TRBJ1-4	TRBV5-6	.	TRBD1	TGTGCCAGCAGCTGGGGGACAGGGAGTAATGAAAAACTGTTTTTT	CASSWGTGSNEKLFF
TRBJ2-7	TRBV12-3/TRBV12-4	.	.	TGTGCCAGCAGGTTAGGCGGGCAGAACTACGAGCAGTACTTC	CASRLGGQNYEQYF
TRBJ1-4	TRBV5-1	.	TRBD1	TGCGCCAGCAGAGCGGGGGCAGGGGGTGAAAAACTGTTTTTT	CASRAGAGGEKLFF
TRBJ1-6	TRBV11-3	.	.	TGTGCCAGCAGCTTCTTTAGTACTAAAAATTCACCCCTCCACTTT	CASSFFSTKNSPLHF
TRBJ1-3	TRBV9	.	.	TGTGCCAGCAGCGCCCAAGGGACTGCCTCTGGAAACACCATATATTTT	CASSAQGTASGNTIYF
TRBJ1-2	TRBV6-2/TRBV6-3	.	TRBD1	TGTGCCAGCAGATGGGACAGGTTCCATGGCTACACCTTC	CASRWDRFHGYTF
TRBJ2-3	TRBV28	.	TRBD1	TGTACCATCTCCGACAGGGTAGTCGCAGATACGCAGTATTTT	CTISDRVVADTQYF
TRBJ1-5	TRBV7-2	.	.	TGTGCCAGCAGCTTAACGGGGGATGGTAATCAGCCCCAGCATTTT	CASSLTGDGNQPQHF
TRBJ1-6	TRBV7-2	few	.	TGTGCCAGCAGCTTATGGGCCTATAATTCACCCCTCCACTTT	CASSLWAYNSPLHF
TRBJ2-5	TRBV7-2	.	.	TGTGCCAGCAGCTTAGAAGGGGGGCGGACGGAGACCCAGTACTTC	CASSLEGGRTETQYF
TRBJ2-5	TRBV10-3	.	.	TGTGCCATCAGTGAGTCGACCTCCGGAACTCAAGAGACCCAGTACTTC	CAISESTSGTQETQYF
TRBJ2-3	TRBV12-5	few	.	TGTGCTAGCCACGGGAGACTTAGCACAGATACGCAGTATTTT	CASHGRLSTDTQYF
TRBJ2-7	TRBV20-1	.	.	TGCAGTGGGAGGGGCCCCTACGAGCAGTACTTC	CSGRGPYEQYF
TRBJ1-2	TRBV11-2	.	.	TGTGCCAGCAGCTTGGCCGGGAGATTATATGGCTACACCTTC	CASSLAGRLYGYTF
TRBJ1-1	TRBV11-2	.	.	TGTGCCAGCAGCCTCAGTCCAGGGCGGGGCACTGAAGCTTTCTTT	CASSLSPGRGTEAFF
TRBJ2-7	TRBV11-1	.	.	TGTGCCAGCAGCTTGGGGCCGTTGGGAAACTCCTACGAGCAGTACTTC	CASSLGPLGNSYEQYF
TRBJ2-1	TRBV20-1	few	.	TGCAGTGCTAGATCCTCGGAGGGGAAGAACTACAATGAGCAGTTCTTC	CSARSSEGKNYNEQFF
TRBJ1-2	TRBV5-1	.	TRBD1	TGCACCAGCAGCCCACGGACAGGGGGCGAGGGCTATGGCTACACCTTC	CTSSPRTGGEGYGYTF
TRBJ2-7	TRBV15	.	.	TGTGCCACCAGCAGAGATCTAGGCAGTACCTACGAGCAGTACTTC	CATSRDLGSTYEQYF
TRBJ1-2	TRBV20-1	.	.	TGCAGTGCAACAACCGGACAAAACTATGGCTACACCTTC	CSATTGQNYGYTF
TRBJ1-2	TRBV5-8	.	.	TGTGCCAGCAGACAACCGTGGGCCAACTATGGCTACACCTTC	CASRQPWANYGYTF
TRBJ2-1	TRBV7-3	many	TRBD2	TGTGCCAGCAGCTTAAGGGCTAGCGGGGGCCTCCCGTCCTACAATGAGCAGTTCTTC	CASSLRASGGLPSYNEQFF
TRBJ1-2	TRBV6-5	few	.	TGTGCCAGCAGTTCGAAAGGGGACGGCTATGGCTACACCTTC	CASSSKGDGYGYTF
TRBJ2-2	TRBV20-1	.	.	TGCAGTGCCACACCGGCGAACACCGGGGAGCTGTTTTTT	CSATPANTGELFF
TRBJ2-3	TRBV20-1	once	TRBD1	TGCAGTGCTGTACCCGGGACAGGGGGCGGCACTGCAGATACGCAGTATTTT	CSAVPGTGGGTADTQYF
TRBJ2-5	TRBV29-1	.	TRBD2	TGCAGCGTTGAACTAGCGGGGGTACCGATCCAAGAGACCCAGTACTTC	CSVELAGVPIQETQYF
TRBJ1-2	TRBV7-2	few	.	TGTGCCAGCAGCTACTCCGGACACATCTATGGCTACACCTTC	CASSYSGHIYGYTF